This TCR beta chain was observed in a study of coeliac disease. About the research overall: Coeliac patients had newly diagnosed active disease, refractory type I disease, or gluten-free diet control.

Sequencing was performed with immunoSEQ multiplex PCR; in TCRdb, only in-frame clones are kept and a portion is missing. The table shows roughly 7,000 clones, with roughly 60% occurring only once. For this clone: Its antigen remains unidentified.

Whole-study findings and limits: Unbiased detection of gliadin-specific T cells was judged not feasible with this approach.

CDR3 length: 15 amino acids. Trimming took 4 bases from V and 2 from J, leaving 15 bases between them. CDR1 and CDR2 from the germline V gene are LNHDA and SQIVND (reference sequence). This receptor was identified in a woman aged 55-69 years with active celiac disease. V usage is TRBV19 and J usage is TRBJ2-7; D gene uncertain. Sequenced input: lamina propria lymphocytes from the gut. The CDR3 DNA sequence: TGTGCCAGTAGTAGCCAGATCACGAGCGCCTACGAGCAGTACTTC. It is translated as CASSSQITSAYEQYF.